Each of the 18 T cell receptor beta chains below was sequenced from the same sample in a study of CD8+CD57+ T cells in acquired aplastic anemia. CD8+CD57+ cell expansion had been shown by flow cytometry in patients chosen for sequencing. CDR3 and TCR beta VDJ profiling relied on a genomic DNA template. TCRdb recomputed calls from the reads with MiXCR, one row per CDR3 protein. This table has fewer than 250,000 distinct CDR3 sequences, about half appearing once. The sample taken for sequencing was sorted CD4+, CD8+, or CD8+CD57+ T cells (not recorded which) from PBMCs. All receptors derive from a human donor with aplastic anemia.

This clonotype has a handful of counts. The chain links TRBV15 to TRBJ2-7, with 12 bases fitting TRBD2. Germline V gene sequence: CDR1 LNHNV, CDR2 YYDKDF (reference sequence). This CDR3 spans 15 amino acids. Trimming at V came to 3 bases and at J to 3 bases, leaving 3 bases not matched to a gene. This CDR3 reads CATSSTSGGYYEQYF. CDR3 DNA sequence: TGTGCCACCAGCAGCACTAGCGGGGGGTACTACGAGCAGTACTTC.

V usage is TRBV7-9 and J usage is TRBJ2-1; the match to TRBD2 covers 8 bases. The junction had 8 bases not matched to a gene; V was cut back by 2 bases and J by 5 bases. The CDR3 totals 16 residues. In germline, CDR1 is SEHNR, CDR2 FQNEAQ (reference sequence). The CDR3, as DNA: TGTGCCAGCAGCTTAATGGCGGGGGGAGGGGACAATGAGCAGTTCTTC. As protein: CASSLMAGGGDNEQFF.

This clonotype was picked up many times. The chain joins TRBV20-1 to TRBJ2-7; no clear D gene. Germline loops: CDR1 DFQATT, CDR2 SNEGSKA (reference sequence). V shed 7 bases and J shed 4 bases, with 11 bases lying between them. There are 11 residues in the CDR3. CDR3 residues: CSDPPEYEQYF. The CDR3, as DNA: TGCAGTGACCCGCCGGAATACGAGCAGTACTTC.

The chain employs TRBV19 and TRBJ2-3; D is possibly TRBD1 (5 bases). Deletions cut 2 bases from V and 2 bases from J, with 14 bases between. CDR1 and CDR2 (germline): LNHDA, SQIVND (reference sequence). This CDR3 region has 16 residues. The CDR3 coding sequence is TGTGCCAGTAGTATACCAAACTCTGGGGCCACAGATACGCAGTATTTT. Translating it yields CASSIPNSGATDTQYF.

The rearrangement uses TRBV7-3 and TRBJ1-5; a weak D match, TRBD1 (5 bases). Germline CDR1 is SGHTA and CDR2 is FQGTGA. This CDR3 spans 13 amino acids. V gave up 4 bases and J gave up 4 bases, with 8 bases separating them. The CDR3 DNA is TGTGCCAGCAGCTCGGGGCGGAATCAGCCCCAGCATTTT. Translating it yields CASSSGRNQPQHF.

This clonotype occurred many times. The chain uses TRBV19 and TRBJ2-5; 7 positions match TRBD2. The junction had 6 bases not matched to a gene; V was cut back by 0 bases and J by 5 bases. The germline V gene has CDR1 LNHDA and CDR2 SQIVND (reference sequence). The CDR3 has 15 residues. CDR3 in amino acids: CASSIDLAGGETQYF. Here the CDR3 DNA reads TGTGCCAGTAGTATAGATCTGGCCGGGGGGGAGACCCAGTACTTC. The variable domain in full, with the rest retrieved from reference TRBV19 and TRBJ2-5, is DGGITQSPKYLFRKEGQNVTLSCEQNLNHDAMYWYRQDPGQGLRLIYYSQIVNDFQKGDIAEGYSVSREKKESFPLTVTSAQKNPTAFYLCASSIDLAGGETQYFGPGTRLLVL.

The J gene is TRBJ2-7, the V gene TRBV4-2; no firm D call. CDR1 and CDR2 from the germline V gene are LGHNA and YNFKEQ. The V end was cut by 2 bases, the J end by 2 bases, with 7 bases between. CDR3 size: 13 residues. CDR3 in DNA: TGTGCCAGCAGCCAACCTCTCCCCTACGAGCAGTACTTC. Its translation: CASSQPLPYEQYF.

The chain recombines TRBV7-9 with TRBJ2-7; 8 bases map to TRBD1. The J segment lost 7 bases and the V segment lost 3 bases, leaving 11 bases of the junction unmatched. The CDR3 has 15 amino acids. CDR1 is SEHNR, CDR2 FQNEAQ, per germline (reference sequence). The CDR3 sequence is CASSFPQDREEEQYF. DNA of the CDR3: TGTGCCAGCAGCTTTCCCCAGGACAGGGAAGAGGAGCAGTACTTC.

The rearrangement links TRBV19 to TRBJ2-7; TRBD1 matches 8 bases. Germline V gives CDR1 LNHDA, CDR2 SQIVND (reference sequence). CDR3 size: 14 residues. Losses at the gene ends were 4 bases for V and 5 bases for J; bases not matched to a gene: 7. CDR3 region: CASSTADREDEQYF. The CDR3 DNA follows: TGTGCCAGTAGTACCGCGGACAGGGAAGACGAGCAGTACTTC.

This clonotype was observed a handful of times. A read error may be the cause here, since a much bigger clone is one base away. The chain joins TRBV19 to TRBJ1-4; the D gene is possibly TRBD1 (5 bases). CDR1 is LNHDA, CDR2 SQIVND, per germline (reference sequence). The CDR3 contains 15 residues. CDR3 DNA sequence: TGTGCCGGTAGTGCACGACAGACCGACAATGAAAAACTGTTTTTT. Protein: CAGSARQTDNEKLFF.

The CDR3 loop reads CSAGRPRALDTEAFF. CDR3 nucleotide sequence: TGCAGTGCTGGTAGACCCAGAGCCCTGGACACTGAAGCTTTCTTT. This rearrangement joins TRBV20-1 to TRBJ1-1; D gene unclear. The germline gives CDR1 DFQATT, CDR2 SNEGSKA (reference sequence). CDR3 length equals 15 residues. Trimming removed 5 bases at V and 3 bases at J, with 19 bases between.

J is TRBJ1-1 and V is TRBV2, with TRBD1 as a possible D gene (5 bases). Germline loops: CDR1 SNHLY, CDR2 FYNNEI. CDR3 length: 13 residues. Between the trimmed V and J ends, which lost 7 bases and 11 bases, there was a span of 20 bases. CDR3 sequence reads: CASTPTGGKLAFF. The CDR3 bases are TGTGCCAGCACTCCCACGGGGGGGAAGTTGGCTTTCTTT. Combining the CDR3 with reference TRBV2 and TRBJ1-1 gives the whole variable domain EPEVTQTPSHQVTQMGQEVILRCVPISNHLYFYWYRQILGQKVEFLVSFYNNEISEKSEIFDDQFSVERPDGSNFTLKIRSTKLEDSAMYFCASTPTGGKLAFFGQGTRLTVV.

There are many counts of this clonotype. The chain couples TRBV6-1 to TRBJ1-5; TRBD1 aligns across 8 bases. Germline CDR1 reads MNHNS; CDR2 reads SASEGT. After removal of 4 bases from V and 6 bases from J, the junction contained 2 bases not matched to a gene. CDR3 length: 13 amino acids. The CDR3 region has the DNA TGTGCCAGCAGTGCACAGGGGGTTCAGCCCCAGCATTTT. Translated: CASSAQGVQPQHF.

In this sample, this clonotype turned up once. The chain employs TRBV7-2 and TRBJ2-3, with TRBD2 identical over 15 bases. J was trimmed by 3 bases and V by 4 bases; bases with no gene match: 5. This CDR3 contains 17 residues. CDR1 and CDR2 from the germline V gene are SGHTA and FQGNSA. The CDR3 here is CASSCRTSGGVTDTQYF. DNA for the CDR3: TGTGCCAGCAGCTGTCGGACTAGCGGGGGGGTAACAGATACGCAGTATTTT.

The chain couples TRBV20-1 to TRBJ2-7, with D possibly matching TRBD1 (5 bases). Trimming removed 6 bases from V and 4 bases from J, with 19 bases in between. CDR1 is DFQATT and CDR2 is SNEGSKA in the germline V gene (reference sequence). The CDR3 totals 14 residues. CDR3 DNA: TGCAGTGCAACACCGACAGAGTTACTGTACGAGCAGTACTTC. This codes for CSATPTELLYEQYF.

This chain links TRBV5-1 with TRBJ1-4; no reliable D call. Trimming stripped 2 bases from V and 0 bases from J, with 8 bases between. The CDR3 spans 15 residues. The V gene's germline CDR1 is SGHRS and CDR2 YFSETQ. The CDR3 sequence is CASSFEGATNEKLFF. The DNA for the CDR3 is TGCGCCAGCAGCTTCGAGGGTGCAACTAATGAAAAACTGTTTTTT.

This clonotype was seen a handful of times. The chain links TRBV5-1 to TRBJ2-5; unclear D gene. Germline lookup yields CDR1 SGHRS and CDR2 YFSETQ. This CDR3 contains 13 residues. Trimming took 1 base from V and 3 from J, leaving 7 bases between them. CDR3 DNA: TGCGCCAGCAGCTTGACTACAAAAGAGACCCAGTACTTC. Translation: CASSLTTKETQYF.

The chain combines TRBV6-5 with TRBJ2-5; no firm D call. The CDR3 sequence is 13 residues long. The V gene lost 0 bases and the J gene lost 5 bases, with 7 bases spanning the gap. In germline, CDR1 is MNHEY, CDR2 SVGAGI. CDR3 sequence: CASSYSGRETQYF. In DNA form, the CDR3 reads TGTGCCAGCAGTTACTCAGGGCGGGAGACCCAGTACTTC.